This TCR beta chain was sequenced for a study of beta chain bispecific antibodies for T cell cancers. Across the whole study: Jurkat cells expressed TRBV12-3; HPB-ALL cells expressed TRBV5-5. Study-level points and caveats: Normal T cells contributed less of the targeted TRBV signal than the leukemia cells did. After anti-TRBV12 rather than anti-CD19 exposure, TRBV12-3 made up approximately 99% less of total TRBV signal. The anti-TRBV5-5 antibody also binds TRBV5-6, a similar gene.

Trimming stripped 6 bases from V and 3 bases from J, with 15 bases between. CDR1 is SNHLY and CDR2 is FYNNEI in the germline V gene. The CDR3 is 14 residues long. This clonotype was recorded many times. Its target is unknown. In TCRdb, the 5' RACE reads were re-called with MiXCR into one record per CDR3 protein. This sample carries some 20,000 distinct CDR3 sequences, about 2% of them seen once, and the ten largest clones take roughly 5.1%. Blood mononuclear cells were expanded for around three days using either OKT3 anti-CD3 antibody or CD3/CD28 beads. This specimen consisted of healthy donor T cells cultured with leukemia cells, obtained from a culture containing a bispecific antibody targeting TCR Vbeta12. The source of this sequence is a human donor in good health. Some clones in this sample may be carry-over from other donors' samples. The chain combines TRBV2 with TRBJ2-7; possible D gene TRBD1, 6 bases. The CDR3 protein is CASSEFQGNYEQYF. The DNA for the CDR3 is TGTGCCAGCAGCGAGTTTCAGGGGAACTACGAGCAGTACTTC.